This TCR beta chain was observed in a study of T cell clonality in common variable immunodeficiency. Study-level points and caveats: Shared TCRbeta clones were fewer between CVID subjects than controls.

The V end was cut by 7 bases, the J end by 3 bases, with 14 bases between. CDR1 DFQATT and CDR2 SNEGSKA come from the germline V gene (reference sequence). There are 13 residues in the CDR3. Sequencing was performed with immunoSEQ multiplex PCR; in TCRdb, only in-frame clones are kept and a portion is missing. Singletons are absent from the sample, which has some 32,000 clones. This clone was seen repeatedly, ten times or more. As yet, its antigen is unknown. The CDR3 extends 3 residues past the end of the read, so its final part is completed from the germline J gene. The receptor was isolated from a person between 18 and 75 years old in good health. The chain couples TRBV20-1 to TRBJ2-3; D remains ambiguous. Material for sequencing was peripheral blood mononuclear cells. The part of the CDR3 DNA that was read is TGCAGTGTACGCGGAAACCCGACAGATACG. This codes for CSVRGNPTDT. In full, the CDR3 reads CSVRGNPTDTQYF.